The 31 T cell receptor beta chains below all came from one sample that was sequenced in a study of early T cells in non-severe SARS-CoV-2 infection. TCRdb re-analysed the 5' RACE reads in MiXCR, keeping a single row per CDR3 protein. The sample gives approximately 28,000 distinct CDR3 sequences, around 4.5% of which show up once; approximately 5% is in the top ten. The sample consisted of whole blood, taken at baseline. The receptor set was obtained from an adult who was a healthcare worker with PCR-confirmed SARS-CoV-2 infection or an uninfected control (not recorded which).

This clonotype was seen more than once but under ten times. The J gene is TRBJ1-5, the V gene TRBV5-1; no clear D gene. V was cut by 1 base and J by 4 bases, with 15 bases left in between. CDR1 is SGHRS, CDR2 YFSETQ, per germline. The CDR3 spans 16 residues. The CDR3 here is CASSLMRVLRNQPQHF. CDR3 DNA: TGCGCCAGCAGCTTGATGAGGGTTTTAAGGAATCAGCCCCAGCATTTT.

Worth noting for this clonotype: Given a much more abundant clone one base away, this may be a read error. The chain joins TRBV6-1 to TRBJ1-1; D is perhaps TRBD1 (5 bases). The CDR3 extends over 14 amino acids. Germline values: CDR1 MNHNS, CDR2 SASEGT. The CDR3 here is CDSSDEWGITEAFF. As DNA, the CDR3 is TGTGACAGCAGTGATGAGTGGGGCATCACTGAAGCTTTCTTT.

This clonotype was detected many times. V is TRBV13 and J is TRBJ1-2; no clear D gene. This CDR3 is built from 16 residues. CDR1 is PRHDT and CDR2 is FYEKMQ in the germline V gene (reference sequence). Trimming removed 1 base at V and 1 base at J, with 13 bases between. In DNA form, the CDR3 reads TGTGCCAGCAGCTTAGCTGGGGAGGATTATAACTATGGCTACACCTTC. Its translation: CASSLAGEDYNYGYTF.

This clonotype was seen more than once but under ten times. The chain is built from TRBV6-1 and TRBJ2-5; no definite D call. The germline V gene has CDR1 MNHNS and CDR2 SASEGT. V was clipped by 4 bases and J by 4 bases, with 10 bases between them. The CDR3 is made up of 13 amino acids. The CDR3 loop is CASSVGKAETQYF. CDR3 coding DNA: TGTGCCAGCAGTGTCGGCAAGGCAGAGACCCAGTACTTC.

This clonotype has a count of ten or more. The chain recombines TRBV5-4 with TRBJ1-6, with 7 bases lining up with TRBD1. Unmatched junction bases numbered 5, after V lost 8 bases and J lost 3 bases. The CDR3 sequence is 14 residues long. Germline V CDR1 and CDR2: SGHNT, YYREEE (reference sequence). For the CDR3, the DNA is TGTGCCAGTCAACGGGACAGCTATAATTCACCCCTCCACTTT. It translates to CASQRDSYNSPLHF.

The table lists this clonotype with many counts. The J gene is TRBJ2-1, the V gene TRBV6-2 or TRBV6-3; D might be TRBD1 or TRBD2, each matching 5 bases. The length of the CDR3 is 13 residues. V was pared by 2 bases and J by 4 bases, with 6 bases between. Per germline, CDR1 MNHEY and CDR2 SVGEGT. The CDR3 DNA reads as TGTGCCAGCAGTTACGAGGGGTACAATGAGCAGTTCTTC. Translating gives CASSYEGYNEQFF.

This clonotype came up many times. V and J are TRBV5-5 and TRBJ1-1; D gene uncertain. The CDR3 has 13 residues. Trimming took 4 bases from V and 2 from J, leaving 9 bases between them. Germline assignment: CDR1 SGHKS and CDR2 YYEKEE (reference sequence). The CDR3 sequence is CASSPPRNTEAFF. CDR3 nucleotide sequence: TGTGCCAGCAGCCCCCCGCGAAACACTGAAGCTTTCTTT.

V usage is TRBV6-2 or TRBV6-3 and J usage is TRBJ2-7, with no clear D. The V gene lost 4 bases and the J gene lost 5 bases, with 12 bases spanning the gap. Germline lookup yields CDR1 MNHEY and CDR2 SVGEGT. This CDR3 has 13 residues. Written as DNA, the CDR3 is TGTGCCAGCAGTTTAGTTGATCCCCACGAGCAGTACTTC. Encoded protein: CASSLVDPHEQYF.

This clonotype was detected many times. The CDR3 DNA reads TGTGCCAGTAGTATAACGCACGGACAGGTTCGTGACGAGCAGTACTTC. This codes for CASSITHGQVRDEQYF. The chain has TRBV19 and TRBJ2-7; TRBD1 matches at 7 bases. CDR1 LNHDA and CDR2 SQIVND come from the germline V gene (reference sequence). CDR3 length equals 16 residues. With 2 bases clipped from V and 5 bases from J, the junction kept 12 bases outside the gene matches.

This clonotype was picked up many times. The J gene is TRBJ2-1, the V gene TRBV6-2 or TRBV6-3; 9 bases align to TRBD2. Trimming cost V 5 bases and J 0 bases; bases outside gene matches: 11. Germline CDR1 and CDR2: MNHEY and SVGEGT. The CDR3 has 18 amino acids. CDR3 DNA: TGTGCCAGCAGTACCAGCGGACTAGCGTTGAGCTCCTACAATGAGCAGTTCTTC. Translating it yields CASSTSGLALSSYNEQFF.

This clonotype has ten or more counts. The chain uses TRBV7-9 and TRBJ1-2, with TRBD1 matching over 9 bases. With 5 bases clipped from V and 4 bases from J, the junction kept 8 bases outside the gene matches. Germline values: CDR1 SEHNR, CDR2 FQNEAQ (reference sequence). CDR3 length: 15 residues. The CDR3 sequence: CASSQAGTGPYGYTF. DNA for the CDR3: TGTGCCAGCAGCCAAGCCGGGACAGGGCCCTATGGCTACACCTTC.

The sample holds many counts of this clonotype. CDR3 amino acids: CATSELAGFYNEQFF. In nucleotides, the CDR3 is TGTGCCACCAGTGAGCTAGCGGGGTTCTACAATGAGCAGTTCTTC. The chain carries TRBV24-1 and TRBJ2-1, with 9 bases lining up with TRBD2. CDR1 and CDR2 (germline): KGHDR, SFDVKD. CDR3 size: 15 residues. V shed 4 bases and J 3 bases; nucleotides not matched to a gene: 3.

At least ten counts were recorded for this clonotype. The V gene is TRBV6-2 or TRBV6-3, the J gene TRBJ2-1, with D possibly matching TRBD1 (5 bases). This CDR3 spans 13 amino acids. V was shortened by 2 bases and J by 7 bases, with 9 bases between the two germline ends. Germline CDR1 reads MNHEY; CDR2 reads SVGEGT. The CDR3 loop is CASSYPGQNEQFF. CDR3 sequence (DNA): TGTGCCAGCAGTTACCCCGGACAAAATGAGCAGTTCTTC.

In this sample, this clonotype turned up many times. The chain carries TRBV29-1 and TRBJ2-1; weak D call: TRBD2 (6 bases). The CDR3 spans 12 residues. In germline, CDR1 is SQVTM, CDR2 ANQGSEA. V was shortened by 4 bases and J by 7 bases, with 11 bases between the two germline ends. The CDR3 DNA is TGCAGCGTTGGGGGGAGCGGGAATGAGCAGTTCTTC. This gives the protein CSVGGSGNEQFF.

The table lists this clonotype with many counts. The rearrangement joins TRBV12-3 or TRBV12-4 to TRBJ1-3; D gene unclear. Trimming removed 11 bases from V and 0 bases from J, with 17 bases in between. This CDR3 contains 15 residues. The chain's CDR3 is CACRSGDISGNTIYF. DNA of the CDR3: TGTGCCTGCCGCTCGGGCGATATCTCTGGAAACACCATATATTTT.

This clonotype was counted ten times or more. V and J are TRBV3-1 and TRBJ2-1, with D unclear. The CDR3 has 13 amino acids. Germline CDR1 reads LGHDT; CDR2 reads YNNKEL (reference sequence). Trimming cost V 7 bases and J 7 bases, with 14 bases left between them. The CDR3 sequence: CASNKGERNEQFF. The CDR3 DNA reads as TGTGCCAGCAATAAGGGTGAGAGGAATGAGCAGTTCTTC.

This clonotype is termed medium-sized. The genes are TRBV5-4 and TRBJ1-2; possibly TRBD1 for D (6 bases). Trimming left V 4 bases short and J 6 bases short, with 16 bases between. CDR1 is SGHNT, CDR2 YYREEE, per germline (reference sequence). CDR3 length: 14 amino acids. This chain's CDR3 is CASSPVGGADGYTF. The CDR3 DNA is TGTGCCAGCAGCCCCGTGGGGGGGGCCGATGGCTACACCTTC.

There are many counts of this clonotype. The chain recombines TRBV3-1 with TRBJ2-1; tentative D call: TRBD2 (5 bases). V lost 5 bases and J 5 bases, leaving 13 bases between the germline ends. CDR3 size: 14 residues. In germline, CDR1 is LGHDT, CDR2 YNNKEL (reference sequence). CDR3 DNA sequence: TGTGCCAGCAGCAGCGGAAACCTGAACAATGAGCAGTTCTTC. Amino acids: CASSSGNLNNEQFF.

This clonotype was picked up many times. The chain recombines TRBV20-1 with TRBJ2-7, with 10 bases lining up with TRBD2. The CDR3 is 14 amino acids. Germline CDR1 and CDR2: DFQATT and SNEGSKA (reference sequence). Unmatched junction bases numbered 9, after V lost 4 bases and J lost 6 bases. The CDR3: CSATRLAGLGEQYF. CDR3 in DNA: TGCAGTGCTACTCGACTAGCGGGCCTCGGCGAGCAGTACTTC.

This clonotype was counted many times. V and J are TRBV4-3 and TRBJ1-6; D not certain. Germline CDR1 LGHNA, CDR2 YSLEER. The CDR3 consists of 15 residues. Deletions cut 0 bases from V and 2 bases from J, with 5 bases between. The CDR3, as DNA: TGCGCCAGCAGCCAAGATGTAACCTATAATTCACCCCTCCACTTT. It translates to CASSQDVTYNSPLHF.

The chain has TRBV12-3 or TRBV12-4 and TRBJ1-1; a possible D gene is TRBD1 (5 bases). The ends were cut back, 7 bases at V and 6 bases at J, with 9 bases in the middle. The CDR3 totals 11 residues. CDR3 coding DNA: TGTGCCAGCACCCGGACATCTGAAGCTTTCTTT. Translated, it gives CASTRTSEAFF.

This clonotype was recorded a few times. The V gene is TRBV20-1, the J gene TRBJ2-1, with 7 bases matching TRBD2. Losses at the gene ends were 0 bases for V and 6 bases for J; bases not matched to a gene: 2. The CDR3 runs 13 residues. Per germline, CDR1 DFQATT and CDR2 SNEGSKA (reference sequence). The CDR3 coding sequence is TGCAGTGCTAGAGAGGCGGGAGCCAATGAGCAGTTCTTC. Translated: CSAREAGANEQFF.

This clonotype came up many times. This rearrangement joins TRBV6-5 to TRBJ2-2, with TRBD2 as a possible D gene (7 bases). Trimming pared 11 bases from V and 3 bases from J, leaving 13 bases between. The germline CDR1 and CDR2 sequences are MNHEY and SVGAGI. The CDR3 loop spans 13 amino acids. CDR3 region: CAAGGGDTGELFF. The CDR3 DNA follows: TGTGCCGCCGGCGGGGGCGACACCGGGGAGCTGTTTTTT.

This clonotype was counted ten times or more. The chain employs TRBV13 and TRBJ1-1; D is undetermined. V lost 1 base and J 2 bases, leaving 8 bases between the germline ends. The CDR3 covers 14 residues. In germline, CDR1 is PRHDT, CDR2 FYEKMQ (reference sequence). The DNA of the CDR3 is TGTGCCAGCAGCTTAGCCGTCAGTAACACTGAAGCTTTCTTT. Residues: CASSLAVSNTEAFF.

This clonotype has just a few counts. The chain couples TRBV4-1 to TRBJ2-1; D gene ambiguous. This CDR3 comprises 14 residues. Trimming pared 5 bases from V and 6 bases from J, leaving 14 bases between. Germline lookup yields CDR1 MGHRA and CDR2 YSYEKL. CDR3 amino acids: CASSALGRINEQFF. The CDR3 region has the DNA TGCGCCAGCAGCGCCCTGGGCAGGATCAATGAGCAGTTCTTC.

This clonotype was recorded many times. The chain recombines TRBV4-1 with TRBJ2-7; either TRBD1 or TRBD2 may fit D (5 bases each). V lost 4 bases and J lost 2, with 12 bases in between. In germline, CDR1 is MGHRA, CDR2 YSYEKL. The CDR3 totals 14 residues. CDR3 residues: CASSPRDGAYEQYF. The CDR3 DNA is TGCGCCAGCAGCCCCCGGGACGGAGCCTACGAGCAGTACTTC.

There are many counts of this clonotype. The junction departs from the called germline gene at one end, perhaps through a read error. V and J are TRBV29-1 and TRBJ1-1; 11 nucleotides match TRBD1. This CDR3 contains 13 residues. CDR1 is SQVTM and CDR2 is ANQGSEA in the germline V gene. Here the CDR3 DNA reads TGCAGCGTGGAAGGACAGGGGGCTACTGAAGCTTTCTTT. Translation: CSVEGQGATEAFF.

This clonotype was recorded many times. The V call is TRBV21-1, the J call TRBJ1-2; TRBD1, the table's D call, was not compared with the DNA. TRBV21-1 is reported as a pseudogene. The CDR3 runs 14 residues. CDR3 sequence reads: CASSNTQGSTGYTF. As DNA, the CDR3 is TGTGCCAGCAGCAATACACAGGGCTCCACTGGCTACACCTTC.

This clonotype was counted at least ten times. The CDR3 nucleotides are TGTGCCAGCAGCTTAAGTTCGGCCTCCGGGACAGTGCATAATTCACCCCTCCACTTT. Protein product: CASSLSSASGTVHNSPLHF. The rearrangement uses TRBV7-8 and TRBJ1-6; 7 bases fit TRBD1. J lost 5 bases, V lost 2 bases, and 15 bases had no gene match. Germline-derived CDR1 and CDR2 are SGHVS and FQNEAQ. The CDR3 sequence is 19 residues long.

The sample holds many counts of this clonotype. The chain has TRBV11-2 and TRBJ2-3; 7 positions agree with TRBD1. The CDR3 covers 13 residues. Germline V CDR1 and CDR2: SGHAT, FQNNGV. The V gene end was trimmed by 7 bases and the J gene end by 1 base; junction bases not matched to a gene: 2. The CDR3 DNA follows: TGTGCCAGCACCGGGACAGGCACAGATACGCAGTATTTT. It translates to CASTGTGTDTQYF.

V gene TRBV11-3 combines with J gene TRBJ2-3, with TRBD1 as a possible D gene (6 bases). The germline CDR1 and CDR2 sequences are SGHNT and YENEEA. The CDR3 extends over 13 amino acids. V gave up 5 bases and J gave up 11 bases, with 17 bases separating them. Here the CDR3 reads CASSLRTDRWQYF. The CDR3 nucleotides are TGTGCCAGCAGCCTCCGGACAGATCGGTGGCAGTATTTT.